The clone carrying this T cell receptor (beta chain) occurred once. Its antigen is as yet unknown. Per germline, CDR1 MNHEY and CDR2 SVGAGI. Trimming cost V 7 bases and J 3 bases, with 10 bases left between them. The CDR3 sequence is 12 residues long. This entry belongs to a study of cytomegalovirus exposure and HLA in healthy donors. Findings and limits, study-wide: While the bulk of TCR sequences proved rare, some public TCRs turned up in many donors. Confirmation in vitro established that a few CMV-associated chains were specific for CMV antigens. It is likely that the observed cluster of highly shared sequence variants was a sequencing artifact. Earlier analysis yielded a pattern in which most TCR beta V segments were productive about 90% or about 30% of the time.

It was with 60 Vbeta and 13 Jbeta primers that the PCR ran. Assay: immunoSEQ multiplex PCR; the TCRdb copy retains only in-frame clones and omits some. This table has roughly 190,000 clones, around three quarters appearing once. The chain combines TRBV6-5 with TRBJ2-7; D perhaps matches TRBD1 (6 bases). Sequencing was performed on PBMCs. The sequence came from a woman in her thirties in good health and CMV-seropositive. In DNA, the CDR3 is TGTGCCAGCAACAGGGTAGGCTACGAGCAGTACTTC. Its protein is CASNRVGYEQYF.